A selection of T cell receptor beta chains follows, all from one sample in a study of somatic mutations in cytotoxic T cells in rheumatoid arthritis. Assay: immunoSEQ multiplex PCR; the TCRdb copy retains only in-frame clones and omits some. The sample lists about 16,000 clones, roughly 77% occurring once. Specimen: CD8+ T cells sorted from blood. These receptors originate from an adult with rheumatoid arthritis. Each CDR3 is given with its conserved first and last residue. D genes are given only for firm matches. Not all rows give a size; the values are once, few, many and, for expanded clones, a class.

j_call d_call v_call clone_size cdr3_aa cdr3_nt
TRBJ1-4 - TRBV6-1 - CASSELPATNEKLFF TGTGCCAGCAGTGAACTCCCCGCAACTAATGAAAAACTGTTTTTT
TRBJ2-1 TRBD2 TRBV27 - CASSLEPLTSEDEQFF TGTGCCAGCAGCCTAGAGCCCCTCACTAGCGAGGATGAGCAGTTCTTC
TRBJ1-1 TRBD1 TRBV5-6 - CASSSDPRDRGLNTEAFF TGTGCCAGCAGCTCCGACCCCCGGGACAGGGGGCTGAACACTGAAGCTTTCTTT
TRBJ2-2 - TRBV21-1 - CASSKVRTGELFF TGTGCCAGCAGCAAGGTGAGAACCGGGGAGCTGTTTTTT
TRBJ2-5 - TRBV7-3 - CASSLQDKGTQYF TGTGCCAGCAGCCTACAGGACAAGGGGACCCAGTACTTC
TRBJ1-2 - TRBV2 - CAIPGGRLGGYTF TGTGCCATCCCGGGGGGTCGCCTCGGTGGCTACACCTTC
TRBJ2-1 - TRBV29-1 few CSVPVVSEQFF TGCAGCGTACCGGTAGTTAGTGAGCAGTTCTTC
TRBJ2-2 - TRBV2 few CASSEAGSVAGELFF TGTGCCAGCAGTGAAGCTGGCTCCGTGGCCGGGGAGCTGTTTTTT
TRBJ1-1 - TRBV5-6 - CASSPNKNTEAFF TGTGCCAGCAGCCCAAACAAGAACACTGAAGCTTTCTTT
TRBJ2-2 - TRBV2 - CASRGKDRTNTGELFF TGTGCCAGCAGGGGGAAAGACAGGACGAACACCGGGGAGCTGTTTTTT